This entry features one TCR beta chain sequence. Its antigen target is currently unknown. No base quality values were provided; no much bigger clone lies one nucleotide off. TCR beta CDR3 regions were amplified from RNA transcripts. The first round of RT-PCR for the TCR CDR3 was performed with the HTBI primer set and the Qiagen OneStep RT-PCR kit. Libraries were constructed in a second round of multiplex PCR, after which size selection and purification were performed. The libraries were sequenced on an Illumina HiSeq2000 using paired-end 100 bp reads. The original pipeline was this. SOAPnuke was used to process the raw data, removing reads that contained adapters or uncalled bases, had a mean Phred below 15, or lacked an exact match to the constant primer or identifier. COPE v1.2.5 was used to merge the high-quality paired reads, and each unique nucleotide sequence was defined as a clonotype. MiTCR v1.1 was used to align clonotypes to the IMGT TRBV, TRBD and TRBJ reference segments. The analysis was restricted to V-J combinations with a frequency above 0.0001, which together covered about 99% of the repertoires. A TCS score was defined as the ratio between F50 (clonal expansion) and ExV (chaos), using BLOSUM62-based TCRdist between CDR3 peptides within each V-J. Welch's t-statistics and random forest reduced roughly 500 V-J features to some 14, which were used in a naive Bayes classifier (R e1071). Thyroid-blood repertoire similarity was quantified with the Morisita-Horn index. Using fastp at Q25 and MiXCR, TCRdb reprocessed the public reads and kept productive beta chains. Rows with one shared CDR3 protein collapse into an entry with the most common genes and DNA. The V and J calls and clone size are TCRdb's, not the authors'. The sample yields 500,000 to 650,000 distinct CDR3 sequences; 40% to 55% were counted once. The top ten constitute about 40% of the sample.

This sample is part of a study of T cells in Graves' hyperthyroidism and ophthalmopathy (dated by TCRdb to the late 2010s). Regarding the study in general: TCR V-J signatures able to tell the groups apart were searched for in a discovery cohort of 100 or so patients, of whom roughly 42 had Graves' ophthalmopathy and about 60 had stable Graves' hyperthyroidism. Whether ophthalmopathy could be predicted prospectively was tested in an independent validation cohort made up of under 20 hyperthyroidism patients plus 17 patients who later progressed to ophthalmopathy. The 95 to 100 discovery patients were randomly divided into training and test sets at a 7:3 ratio. In addition, the study compared T-cell repertoires in thyroid tissue and in blood from about 6 Graves' hyperthyroidism patients. Following sampling, methimazole starting at 30 mg daily was given to hyperthyroidism patients, and high-dose intravenous methylprednisolone was given to ophthalmopathy patients. The paper describes TCR Vbeta CDR3 sequencing of roughly 130 peripheral blood samples, made up of some 42 ophthalmopathy patients, around 73 hyperthyroidism patients and 17 progressor patients. Study-wide findings and limitations: No statistical method was used to fix the sample size in advance, and group allocation was not hidden from the investigators. During validation, the model predicted progression to ophthalmopathy a median of about 5.9 months ahead of onset, with more than 55% sensitivity and 72.22% specificity. Most expanded thyroid clonotypes (frequency above 0.001) were also detected in blood, a finding suggesting that blood repertoires may reflect thyroid immune responses. Ophthalmopathy was separated from stable hyperthyroidism by a 13 V-J signature model, with over 85% sensitivity and approximately 84% specificity obtained in cross-validation and 80%/75% obtained in testing.

The study excluded patients with uncontrolled infections, other autoimmune diseases, pregnancy or lactation. Diagnoses relied on clinical symptoms, serum thyroxine and TRAb, thyroid ultrasound and orbital computed tomography. Total RNA was extracted with Trizol reagent, and quality was checked on an Agilent 2100 Bioanalyzer. CDR1 and CDR2 (SGHTA, FQGNSA) derive from the germline V gene. V is pared back by 5 bases and J by 2 bases, with 8 bases lying between the germline termini. Measured from the cysteine to the phenylalanine, the CDR3 is 13 residues long. Only the CDR3 part of the read is kept: 39 bases, read in frame from the first base.

The rearrangement joined TRBV7-2 to TRBJ2-3, with an unclear D gene assignment. The clonotype originates from an adult woman with Graves' disease, either hyperthyroidism or ophthalmopathy (not recorded which). The specimen sequenced was peripheral blood or thyroid tissue (not recorded which). The CDR3 here reads CASSQRPTDTQYF. The nucleotide sequence reads as follows: TGTGCCAGCAGCCAAAGGCCCACAGATACGCAGTATTTT.